This T cell receptor beta chain was captured in a study of T cells in Graves' hyperthyroidism and ophthalmopathy (dated by TCRdb to 2018 to 2020). Background for the entire study: Peripheral blood was collected at initial diagnosis, before any treatment. The paper describes TCR Vbeta CDR3 sequencing of roughly 130 peripheral blood samples, made up of 43 ophthalmopathy patients, 70 to 75 hyperthyroidism patients and 17 progressor patients. Once sampling was done, hyperthyroidism patients were given methimazole at a starting dose of 30 mg daily, whereas ophthalmopathy patients were given high-dose intravenous methylprednisolone. To identify distinguishing TCR V-J signatures, a discovery cohort of some 99 patients was used, comprising some 45 with Graves' ophthalmopathy and roughly 60 with stable Graves' hyperthyroidism. Thyroid tissue and blood T-cell repertoires from more than 5 Graves' hyperthyroidism patients were also compared in the study. The approximately 100 discovery patients were randomly split 7:3 into training and test sets. Whether ophthalmopathy could be predicted prospectively was tested in an independent validation cohort made up of approximately 19 hyperthyroidism patients plus 17 patients who later progressed to ophthalmopathy. Study-level results and caveats: Most expanded thyroid clonotypes (frequency above 0.001) were also detected in blood, a finding suggesting that blood repertoires may reflect thyroid immune responses. A model built on a 13 V-J signature distinguished ophthalmopathy from stable hyperthyroidism, reaching 85% to 90% sensitivity and approximately 81% specificity in cross-validation and 80%/75% in testing. No statistical method was used to set the sample size in advance, and investigators knew the group allocation. In validation, the model predicted progression to ophthalmopathy with approximately 71% sensitivity and 72.22% specificity, a median of 6.5 months before onset.

TCR beta CDR3 regions were amplified from RNA transcripts. The first round of RT-PCR for the TCR CDR3 was performed with the HTBI primer set and the Qiagen OneStep RT-PCR kit. The libraries were constructed in a second round of multiplex PCR and then size-selected and purified. The libraries were sequenced on an Illumina HiSeq2000 using paired-end 100 bp reads. Processing in the source paper ran as follows. SOAPnuke was used to process the raw data, with reads discarded if the reads contained adapters or uncalled bases, had a mean Phred below 15, or lacked an exact constant-primer or identifier match. High-quality paired reads were merged with COPE v1.2.5, and unique nucleotide sequences were defined as clonotypes. Clonotypes were aligned to IMGT TRBV, TRBD and TRBJ reference segments using MiTCR v1.1. The analysis was restricted to V-J combinations with a frequency above 0.0001, which together covered 99.2% of the repertoires. A TCS score was defined as the ratio of F50 (clonal expansion) to E x V (chaos), with BLOSUM62-based TCRdist applied between CDR3 peptides within each V-J. Welch's t-statistics and random forest reduced roughly 500 V-J features to 13, which were used in a naive Bayes classifier (R e1071). The public reads were reanalyzed by TCRdb: fastp trimming at Q25, MiXCR alignment, in-frame beta chains only. Each entry is one CDR3 protein sequence, shown with its most common DNA and genes. TCRdb, not the original authors, processed these V and J calls. This sample gives 250,000 to 350,000 distinct CDR3 sequences in total; over 15% of them show up just once. In total, the top ten clones hold around a third of the sample.

On this clonotype itself: Its antigen remains undetermined. No qualities accompany the bases; no much larger clone lies one base away.

V is pared back by 1 base and J by 11 bases, with 11 bases lying between the germline termini. The germline V gene (reference sequence) supplies CDR1 GTSNPN and CDR2 SVGIG. The CDR3 has 11 amino acids, counting the end cysteine and phenylalanine. CDR3 DNA is the only sequence kept; it has 33 bases, read in frame from the first base. Stable Graves' hyperthyroidism was defined as no progression to ophthalmopathy during 18 months of follow-up. The hyperthyroidism patients were between 18 and 65 years old and newly diagnosed, with a disease duration of less than 2 months. Exclusion was applied to patients with uncontrolled infections, other autoimmune diseases, pregnancy or lactation. Diagnoses relied on clinical symptoms, serum thyroxine and TRAb, thyroid ultrasound and orbital computed tomography. Ficoll-Paque density gradient centrifugation was used to isolate PBMCs from 8.5 to 10 ml of fresh peripheral blood. Total RNA was extracted with Trizol reagent, and quality was checked on an Agilent 2100 Bioanalyzer.

The receptor comes from a man aged 25-45 years with Graves' hyperthyroidism. Sequenced: blood. The rearranged segments are TRBV30 and TRBJ1-1; 6 matching bases give a weak D call of TRBD1. CDR3 loop: CAWSAGAGAFF. The bases read TGTGCCTGGAGTGCAGGGGCAGGGGCTTTCTTT.